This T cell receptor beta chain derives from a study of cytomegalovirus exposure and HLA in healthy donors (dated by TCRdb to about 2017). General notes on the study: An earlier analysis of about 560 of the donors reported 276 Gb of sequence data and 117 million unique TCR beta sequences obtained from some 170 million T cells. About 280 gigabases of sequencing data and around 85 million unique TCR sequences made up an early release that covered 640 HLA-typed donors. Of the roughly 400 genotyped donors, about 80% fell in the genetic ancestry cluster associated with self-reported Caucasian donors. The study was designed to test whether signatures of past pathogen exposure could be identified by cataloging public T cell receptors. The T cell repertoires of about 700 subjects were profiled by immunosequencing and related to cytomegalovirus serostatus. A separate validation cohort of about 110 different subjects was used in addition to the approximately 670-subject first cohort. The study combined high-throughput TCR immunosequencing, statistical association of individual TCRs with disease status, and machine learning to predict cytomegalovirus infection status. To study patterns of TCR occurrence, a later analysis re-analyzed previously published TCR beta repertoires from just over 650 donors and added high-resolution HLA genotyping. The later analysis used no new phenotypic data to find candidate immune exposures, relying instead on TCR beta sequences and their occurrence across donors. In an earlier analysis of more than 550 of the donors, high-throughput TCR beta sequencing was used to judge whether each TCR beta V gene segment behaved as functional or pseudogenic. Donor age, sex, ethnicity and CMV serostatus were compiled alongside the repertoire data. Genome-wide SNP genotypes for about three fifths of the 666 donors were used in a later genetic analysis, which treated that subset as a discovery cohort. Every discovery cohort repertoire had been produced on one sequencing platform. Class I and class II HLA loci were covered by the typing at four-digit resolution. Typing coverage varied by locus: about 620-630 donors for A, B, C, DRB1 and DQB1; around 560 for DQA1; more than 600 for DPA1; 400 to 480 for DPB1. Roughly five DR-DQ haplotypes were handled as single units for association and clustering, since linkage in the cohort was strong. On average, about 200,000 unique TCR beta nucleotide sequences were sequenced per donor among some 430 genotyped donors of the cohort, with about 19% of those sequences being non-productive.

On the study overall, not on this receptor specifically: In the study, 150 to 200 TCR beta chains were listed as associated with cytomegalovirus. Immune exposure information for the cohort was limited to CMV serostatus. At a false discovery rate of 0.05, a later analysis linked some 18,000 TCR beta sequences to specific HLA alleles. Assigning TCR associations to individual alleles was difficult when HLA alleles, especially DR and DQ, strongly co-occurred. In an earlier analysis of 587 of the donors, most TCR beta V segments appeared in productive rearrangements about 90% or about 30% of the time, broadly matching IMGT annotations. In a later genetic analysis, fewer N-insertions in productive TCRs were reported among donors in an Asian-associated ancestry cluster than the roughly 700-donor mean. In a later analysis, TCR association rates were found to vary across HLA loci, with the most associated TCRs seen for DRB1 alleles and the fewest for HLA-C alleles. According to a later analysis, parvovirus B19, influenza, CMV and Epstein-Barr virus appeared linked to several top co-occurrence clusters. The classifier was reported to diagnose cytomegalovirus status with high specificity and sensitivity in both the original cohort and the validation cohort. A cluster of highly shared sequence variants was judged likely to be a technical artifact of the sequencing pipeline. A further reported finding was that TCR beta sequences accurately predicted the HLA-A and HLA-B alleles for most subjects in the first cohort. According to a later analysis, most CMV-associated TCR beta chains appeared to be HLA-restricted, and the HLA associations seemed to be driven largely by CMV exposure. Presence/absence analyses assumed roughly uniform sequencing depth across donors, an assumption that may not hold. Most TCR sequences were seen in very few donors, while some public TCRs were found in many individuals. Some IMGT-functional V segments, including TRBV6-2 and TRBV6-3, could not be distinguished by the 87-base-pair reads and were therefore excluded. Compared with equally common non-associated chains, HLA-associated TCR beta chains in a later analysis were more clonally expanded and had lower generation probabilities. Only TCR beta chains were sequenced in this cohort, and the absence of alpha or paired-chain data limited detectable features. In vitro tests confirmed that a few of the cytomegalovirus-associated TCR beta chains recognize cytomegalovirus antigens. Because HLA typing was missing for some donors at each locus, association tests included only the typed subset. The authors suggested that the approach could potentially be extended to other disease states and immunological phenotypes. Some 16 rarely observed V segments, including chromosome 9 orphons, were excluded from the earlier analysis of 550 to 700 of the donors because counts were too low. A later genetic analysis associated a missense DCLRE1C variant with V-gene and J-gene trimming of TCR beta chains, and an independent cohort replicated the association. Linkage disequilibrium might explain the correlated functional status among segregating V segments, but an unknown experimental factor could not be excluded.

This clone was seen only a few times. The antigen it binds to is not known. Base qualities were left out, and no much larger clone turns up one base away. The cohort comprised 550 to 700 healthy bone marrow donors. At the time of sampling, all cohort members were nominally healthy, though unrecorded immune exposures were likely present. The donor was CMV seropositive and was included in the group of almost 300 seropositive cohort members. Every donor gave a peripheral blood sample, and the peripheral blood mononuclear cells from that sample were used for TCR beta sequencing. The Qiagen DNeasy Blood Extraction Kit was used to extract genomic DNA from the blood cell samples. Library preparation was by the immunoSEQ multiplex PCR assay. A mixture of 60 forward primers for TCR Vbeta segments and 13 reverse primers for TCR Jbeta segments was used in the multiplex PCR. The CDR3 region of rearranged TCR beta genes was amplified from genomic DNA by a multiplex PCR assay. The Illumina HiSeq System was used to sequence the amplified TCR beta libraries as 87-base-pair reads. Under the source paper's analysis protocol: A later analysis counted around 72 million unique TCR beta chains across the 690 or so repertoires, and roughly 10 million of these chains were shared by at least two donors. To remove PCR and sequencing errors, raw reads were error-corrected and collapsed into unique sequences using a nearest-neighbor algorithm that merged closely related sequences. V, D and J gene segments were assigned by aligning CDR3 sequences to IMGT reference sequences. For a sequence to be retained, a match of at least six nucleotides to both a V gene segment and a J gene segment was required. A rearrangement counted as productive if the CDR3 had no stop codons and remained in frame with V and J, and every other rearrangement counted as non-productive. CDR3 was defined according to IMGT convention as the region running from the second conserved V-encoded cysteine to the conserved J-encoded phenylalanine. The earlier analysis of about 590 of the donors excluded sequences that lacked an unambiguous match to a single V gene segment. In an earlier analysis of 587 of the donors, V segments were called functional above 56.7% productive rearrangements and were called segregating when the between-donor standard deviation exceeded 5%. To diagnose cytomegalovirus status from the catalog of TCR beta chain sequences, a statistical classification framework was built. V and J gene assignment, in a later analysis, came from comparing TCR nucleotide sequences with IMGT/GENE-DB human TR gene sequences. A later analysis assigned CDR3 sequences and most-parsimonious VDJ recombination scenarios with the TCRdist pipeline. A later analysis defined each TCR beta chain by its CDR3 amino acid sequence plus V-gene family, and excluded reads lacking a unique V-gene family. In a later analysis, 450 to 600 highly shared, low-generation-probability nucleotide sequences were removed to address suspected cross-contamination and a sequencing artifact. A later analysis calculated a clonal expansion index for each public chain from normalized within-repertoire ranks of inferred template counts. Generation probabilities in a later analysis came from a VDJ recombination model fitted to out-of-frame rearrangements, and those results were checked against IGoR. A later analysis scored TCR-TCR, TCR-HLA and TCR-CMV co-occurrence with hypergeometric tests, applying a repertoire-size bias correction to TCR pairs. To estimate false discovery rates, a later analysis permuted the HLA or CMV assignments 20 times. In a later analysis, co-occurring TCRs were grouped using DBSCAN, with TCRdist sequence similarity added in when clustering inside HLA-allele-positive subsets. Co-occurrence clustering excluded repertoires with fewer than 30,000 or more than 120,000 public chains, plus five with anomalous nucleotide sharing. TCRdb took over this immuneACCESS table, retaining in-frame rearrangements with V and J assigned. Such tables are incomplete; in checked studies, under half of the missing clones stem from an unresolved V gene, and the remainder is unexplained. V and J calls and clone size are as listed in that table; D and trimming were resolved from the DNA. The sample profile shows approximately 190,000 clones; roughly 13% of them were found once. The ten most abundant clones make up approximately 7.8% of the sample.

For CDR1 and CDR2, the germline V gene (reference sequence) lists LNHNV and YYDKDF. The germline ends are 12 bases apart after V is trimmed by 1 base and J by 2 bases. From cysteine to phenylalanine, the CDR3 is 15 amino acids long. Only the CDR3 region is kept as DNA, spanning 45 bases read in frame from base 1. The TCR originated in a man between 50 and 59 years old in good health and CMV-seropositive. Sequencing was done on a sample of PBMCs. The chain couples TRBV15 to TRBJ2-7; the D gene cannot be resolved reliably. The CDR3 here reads CATSRGAAGAYEQYF. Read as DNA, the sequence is TGTGCCACCAGCAGAGGGGCCGCCGGCGCCTACGAGCAGTACTTC.